This entry concerns a single T cell receptor (beta chain). This clonotype appeared a few times. The antigen it recognizes is unknown. No base-level quality is on record; no much larger clone is a single base apart. The data stem from a study of T-cell memory formation after mild COVID-19 (dated by TCRdb to the early 2020s). Context from the whole study: TCR sequence clusters from the two donors were found to be largely donor specific. Longitudinal TCRalpha and TCRbeta repertoire sequencing tracked T-cell clones expanding and contracting after mild COVID-19 in a couple of donors. Two young, previously healthy adult volunteers, one female and one male, were included in the cohort. Summary of the overall study and its limitations: Some responding clones were detected in pre-infection memory, suggesting pre-existing cross-reactive memory T cells joined the SARS-CoV-2 response. Clones contracting from day 15 to 85 had balanced CD4/CD8 phenotypes, while a second wave expanding from day 15 to 37 was biased towards CD4+. Contracting CD4+ clones appeared mostly in the CM and EM memory subsets, whereas CD8+ clones were enriched in EMRA. The study covered only a couple of mild cases, and larger cohorts including severe cases with pre-infection samples were considered necessary. The second-wave clones that peaked on day 37 were not confirmed to be SARS-CoV-2 specific.

TCRdb names Illumina NovaSeq 6000 as the instrument used. TCRalpha and TCRbeta cDNA libraries were constructed by 5'RACE with constant-segment primers, with sample barcodes and unique molecular identifiers being introduced. Trizol reagent was used to extract RNA from every sample. The libraries were amplified in two PCR steps, and the second step added a second sample barcode and Illumina TruSeq adapters. Sequencing of the libraries was done on an Illumina NovaSeq, producing 2 x 150 bp paired-end reads. The paper's data handling went like this. Demultiplexing of reads and collapsing into UMI-guided consensus sequences were performed with migec v1.2.7. Using mixcr v2.1.11, UMI consensuses were aligned to TRA and TRB V and J templates and then assembled into clonotypes. A clonotype was counted as expanded or contracted only if both edgeR and NoisET called the change significant, with noise models trained on biological replicates. For edgeR calls, the cutoffs were a false discovery rate-adjusted p below 0.01 and a log2 fold-change threshold of 1. As an exploratory analysis of dynamics, PCA with hierarchical clustering was applied to max-normalized trajectories of the 1000 most abundant clonotypes. The CD4 or CD8 phenotype of responding clones was assigned using the separately sequenced CD4+ and CD8+ repertoires. TCRdb's own reprocessing of the public reads used fastp at Q25 and MiXCR and kept productive beta chains. Identical CDR3 protein sequences are pooled into one entry, listed with their most common genes and DNA. TCRdb, not the original authors, processed these V and J calls. For this sample the table gives under 450,000 distinct CDR3 sequences, of which 20% to 25% were detected only once. The top ten clones comprise over 20% of the sample.

The CDR3 starts with the cysteine, ends with the phenylalanine, and has 15 residues. Only the CDR3 region is kept as DNA, spanning 45 bases read in frame from base 1. V ends up 4 bases short and J 1 base short, with an unmatched junction base count of 7. Sequences MNHNY (CDR1) and SVGAGI (CDR2) are obtained from the germline V gene (reference sequence). Ficoll-Paque density gradient centrifugation was the method used to isolate PBMCs. The specimen sequenced was PBMCs or a T cell subset sorted from them (not recorded which). The chain employs TRBV6-6 and TRBJ2-7, and TRBD1 aligns with 7 junction nucleotides. The source is a man aged 18 to 29 who had mild COVID-19 (a few samples of this study predate the infection). The sample titles of this study are shuffled in the database, so cell type and time point are left out; the donor was told from shared clones. DNA sequence: TGTGCCAGCAGTTCCCTCGGCAGGGGGTCCTACGAGCAGTACTTC. Its protein is CASSSLGRGSYEQYF.